What follows is one TCR beta chain and its context. Its antigen is as yet unknown. A read error may produce the germline difference seen at one junction end. At the DNA level, this CDR3 is encoded by other sequences in the same sample as well. The data derive from a study of cytomegalovirus exposure and HLA in healthy donors. The CDR3 contains 15 residues. The germline gives CDR1 MDHEN, CDR2 SYDVKM. Study-level points and caveats: HLA alleles were associated with 18,000 or so TCR beta sequences in a later analysis at 0.05 false discovery rate. Sequencing depth roughly uniform across donors was assumed in presence/absence analyses.

It was with 60 Vbeta and 13 Jbeta primers that the PCR ran. TCRdb's copy holds only in-frame clones and misses some; the assay was immunoSEQ multiplex PCR. The data show about 200,000 clones, roughly 80% seen once. Donors counted as nominally healthy when sampled, yet unrecorded immune exposures were likely. This chain links TRBV28 with TRBJ2-7; weak D call: TRBD2 (6 bases). Sequenced: PBMCs. The source of this sequence is a woman aged 45-59 years in good health and CMV-seropositive. CDR3 DNA sequence: TGCGCCAGCAGTTTTACGGGGGACCTCGGCTACGAGCAGTACTTC. This codes for CASSFTGDLGYEQYF. Variable domain in full (rest from reference TRBV28 and TRBJ2-7): DVKVTQSSRYLVKRTGEKVFLECVQDMDHENMFWYRQDPGLGLRLIYFSYDVKMKEKGDIPEGYSVSREKKERFSLILESASTNQTSMYLCASSFTGDLGYEQYFGPGTRLTVT.